These 14 T cell receptor beta chains share one sample of origin, sequenced in a study of T-cell memory formation after mild COVID-19. Using its own MiXCR run on the 5' RACE reads, TCRdb lists one record per CDR3 protein. The repertoire has about half a million distinct CDR3 sequences, 15% to 20% of them found once; the top ten carry more than 9%. Sequencing used PBMCs or a T cell subset sorted from them (not recorded which). The source of these receptors is an adult woman who had mild COVID-19 (a few samples of this study predate the infection). Cell type and time point are not known.

At least ten counts were recorded for this clonotype. J is TRBJ2-3 and V is TRBV29-1; D remains ambiguous. Germline V gene lookup returns CDR1 SQVTM and CDR2 ANQGSEA. The CDR3 contains 12 residues. Trimming removed 3 bases from V and 1 base from J, with 5 bases in between. The CDR3 sequence is CSVERGTDTQYF. For the CDR3, the DNA is TGCAGCGTTGAGAGAGGCACAGATACGCAGTATTTT.

This rearrangement joins TRBV19 to TRBJ1-1; the match to TRBD1 covers 9 bases. The length of the CDR3 is 15 residues. J lost 5 bases, V lost 4 bases, and 8 bases had no gene match. Germline lookup yields CDR1 LNHDA and CDR2 SQIVND (reference sequence). DNA of the CDR3: TGTGCCAGTAGTAACAGGGGGCTGGGTCGGACTGAAGCTTTCTTT. Translating it yields CASSNRGLGRTEAFF.

This clonotype was detected only a few times. CDR3 region: CATGLAGEGTDTQYF. The CDR3 nucleotides are TGTGCCACAGGACTAGCGGGAGAGGGTACAGATACGCAGTATTTT. This sequence joins TRBV24-1 and TRBJ2-3; 13 nucleotides align to TRBD2. With 10 bases clipped from V and 3 bases from J, the junction kept 6 bases outside the gene matches. Per germline, CDR1 KGHDR and CDR2 SFDVKD. The CDR3 has 15 residues.

V and J are TRBV6-5 and TRBJ1-2; 7 bases match TRBD1. The junction had 8 bases not matched to a gene; V was cut back by 0 bases and J by 7 bases. The CDR3 totals 15 residues. Germline CDR1 MNHEY, CDR2 SVGAGI. The CDR3 here is CASSYSSRGYSGYTF. The CDR3 DNA follows: TGTGCCAGCAGTTACTCGAGCAGGGGGTATAGTGGCTACACCTTC.

The V and J genes are TRBV4-2 and TRBJ2-4; 8 bases align to TRBD2. This CDR3 spans 15 amino acids. V was clipped by 1 base and J by 9 bases; unmatched bases: 8. Germline CDR1 LGHNA, CDR2 YNFKEQ. The CDR3 reads CASSQATGGPGIQYF. CDR3 bases: TGTGCCAGCAGCCAAGCCACGGGAGGGCCGGGCATTCAGTACTTC.

This clonotype was seen only a few times. This sequence joins TRBV29-1 and TRBJ2-3, with 8 bases aligning to TRBD1. With 4 bases clipped from V and 2 bases from J, the junction kept 8 bases outside the gene matches. The V gene's germline CDR1 is SQVTM and CDR2 ANQGSEA. CDR3 length: 15 amino acids. CDR3 bases: TGCAGCGTTGCGCCGACAGGGGTGTTCACAGATACGCAGTATTTT. This codes for CSVAPTGVFTDTQYF.

This clonotype has a count of ten or more. The rearrangement joins TRBV12-3 or TRBV12-4 to TRBJ1-5; D call uncertain. Deletions cut 2 bases from V and 1 base from J, with 6 bases between. The CDR3 extends over 14 amino acids. As DNA, the CDR3 is TGTGCCAGCAGTTTAAACCTAAGCAATCAGCCCCAGCATTTT. Amino acid sequence: CASSLNLSNQPQHF.

The chain is built from TRBV7-9 and TRBJ1-3; D is uncertain. The CDR3 loop spans 15 amino acids. Germline CDR1 reads SEHNR; CDR2 reads FQNEAQ (reference sequence). Trimming removed 0 bases at V and 4 bases at J, with 10 bases between. CDR3 sequence: CASSLAYGSGNTIYF. The CDR3 DNA is TGTGCCAGCAGCTTAGCGTACGGTTCGGGAAACACCATATATTTT. Full variable domain (remainder filled in from reference TRBV7-9 and TRBJ1-3): DTGVSQNPRHKITKRGQNVTFRCDPISEHNRLYWYRQTLGQGPEFLTYFQNEAQLEKSRLLSDRFSAERPKGSFSTLEIQRTEQGDSAMYLCASSLAYGSGNTIYFGEGSWLTVV.

This clonotype was detected a few times. This chain uses TRBV7-9 with TRBJ2-7; possible D gene TRBD1, 5 bases. The CDR3 covers 19 residues. Trimming shortened V by 5 bases and J by 2 bases, and 28 bases separated the two germline ends. From germline, CDR1 is SEHNR and CDR2 FQNEAQ (reference sequence). CDR3 region: CASSNNPTWPTGPTYEQYF. In nucleotides, the CDR3 is TGTGCCAGCAGCAATAATCCCACTTGGCCCACAGGTCCCACCTACGAGCAGTACTTC.

V and J are TRBV12-3 or TRBV12-4 and TRBJ1-6; D not certain. The V end lost 4 bases, the J end lost 10 bases, and 11 bases lay between the germline ends. This CDR3 is 13 amino acids long. CDR3 sequence: CASSSSIGSPLHF. The CDR3, as DNA: TGTGCCAGCAGTTCCTCTATCGGGTCACCCCTCCACTTT.

This rearrangement joins TRBV2 to TRBJ1-3; D gene unclear. Germline CDR1 SNHLY, CDR2 FYNNEI. There are 13 residues in the CDR3. Trimming stripped 8 bases from V and 0 bases from J, with 8 bases between. The chain's CDR3 is CASGQYSGNTIYF. As DNA, the CDR3 is TGTGCCAGCGGCCAATACTCTGGAAACACCATATATTTT.

This clonotype was recorded a few times. This chain connects TRBV7-9 to TRBJ2-5, with D uncertain. Trimming shortened V by 2 bases and J by 5 bases, and 6 bases separated the two germline ends. The CDR3 sequence is 12 residues long. The V gene's germline CDR1 is SEHNR and CDR2 FQNEAQ (reference sequence). The DNA for the CDR3 is TGTGCCAGCAGCTTAAGCCCGGAGACCCAGTACTTC. Residues: CASSLSPETQYF.

This clonotype was detected only once. The V and J genes are TRBV14 and TRBJ2-5; the D is unclear. CDR3 length equals 14 residues. V dropped 4 bases and J dropped 5 bases, with 14 bases sitting between them. CDR1 SGHDN and CDR2 FVKESK come from the germline V gene. The CDR3, as DNA: TGTGCCAGCAGCCGACTTGGACCCGCGGAGACCCAGTACTTC. Encoded protein: CASSRLGPAETQYF. The full variable domain, in which reference TRBV14 and TRBJ2-5 provide the parts outside the CDR3, is EAGVTQFPSHSVIEKGQTVTLRCDPISGHDNLYWYRRVMGKEIKFLLHFVKESKQDESGMPNNRFLAERTGGTYSTLKVQPAELEDSGVYFCASSRLGPAETQYFGPGTRLLVL.

This clonotype was seen a few times. V usage is TRBV20-1 and J usage is TRBJ1-1; weak D call: TRBD1 (5 bases). Germline-derived CDR1 and CDR2 are DFQATT and SNEGSKA (reference sequence). The CDR3 length is 18 residues. Deletions cut 3 bases from V and 1 base from J, with 24 bases between. The CDR3 sequence: CSASGRNLMGVANTEAFF. As DNA, the CDR3 is TGCAGTGCTAGTGGGAGAAACCTGATGGGGGTTGCGAACACTGAAGCTTTCTTT.